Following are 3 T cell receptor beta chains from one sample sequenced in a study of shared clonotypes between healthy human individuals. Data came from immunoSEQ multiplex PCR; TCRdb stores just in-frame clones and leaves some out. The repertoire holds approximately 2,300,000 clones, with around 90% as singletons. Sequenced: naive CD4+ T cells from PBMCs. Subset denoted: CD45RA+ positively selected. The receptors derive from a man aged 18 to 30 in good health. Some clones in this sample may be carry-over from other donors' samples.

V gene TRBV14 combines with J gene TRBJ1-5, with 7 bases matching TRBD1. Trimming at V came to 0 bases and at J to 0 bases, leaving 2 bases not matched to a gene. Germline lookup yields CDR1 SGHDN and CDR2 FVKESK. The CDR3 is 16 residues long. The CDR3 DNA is TGTGCCAGCAGCCAAGATCGGGACAGTAGCAATCAGCCCCAGCATTTT. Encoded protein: CASSQDRDSSNQPQHF.

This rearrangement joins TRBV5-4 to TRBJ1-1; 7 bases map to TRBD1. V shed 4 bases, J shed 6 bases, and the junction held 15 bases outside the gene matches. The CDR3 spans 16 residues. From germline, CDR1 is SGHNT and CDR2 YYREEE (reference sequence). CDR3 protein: CASSQKKTGKVAEAFF. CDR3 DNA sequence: TGTGCCAGCAGCCAAAAAAAGACAGGGAAGGTCGCTGAAGCTTTCTTT.

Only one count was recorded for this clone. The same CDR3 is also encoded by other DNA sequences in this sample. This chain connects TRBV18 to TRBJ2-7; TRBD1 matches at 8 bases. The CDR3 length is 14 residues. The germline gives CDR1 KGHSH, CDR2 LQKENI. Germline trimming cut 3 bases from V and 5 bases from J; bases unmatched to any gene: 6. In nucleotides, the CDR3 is TGTGCCAGCTCACCGCGACAGGGGACAAACGAGCAGTACTTC. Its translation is CASSPRQGTNEQYF.